The rows below give T cell receptor beta chains drawn from one sample of a study of identical twins. From the 5' RACE reads, TCRdb called clonotypes with MiXCR, one entry per CDR3 protein. The sample gives roughly 1.6 million distinct CDR3 sequences, more than 30% of which show up once; 0.25% to 0.3% is in the top ten. What was sequenced was cord blood. Every receptor here comes from a newborn girl in good health. CDR3s include the opening cysteine and the closing phenylalanine or tryptophan.

length,J,V,CDR3
13,TRBJ2-7,TRBV10-3,CATWTGGFYEQYF
15,TRBJ2-5,TRBV2,CASSELGLAGKTQYF
15,TRBJ1-5,TRBV6-1,CASSEGPGGYQPQHF
16,TRBJ2-3,TRBV5-1,CASSLGLAGFSDTQYF
13,TRBJ2-7,TRBV14,CASSPRITYEQYF
15,TRBJ1-5,TRBV6-6,CASSHPGTGQQPQHF
16,TRBJ2-3,TRBV9,CASSAALAGGADTQYF
16,TRBJ2-1,TRBV20-1,CSARMVWTSGGHEQFF
14,TRBJ1-2,TRBV7-9,CASSLDTTGYGYTF
15,TRBJ2-7,TRBV12-3/TRBV12-4,CASSFPGQGTYEQYF
12,TRBJ2-5,TRBV29-1,CSVGRGYETQYF
12,TRBJ1-2,TRBV2,CASSGEGHGYTF
14,TRBJ2-1,TRBV7-9,CASSLAGELGEQFF
14,TRBJ2-3,TRBV2,CASSGTEITDTQYF
14,TRBJ2-7,TRBV20-1,CSATIGIVGYEQYF
16,TRBJ1-1,TRBV7-2,CASSFRTGWANTEAFF
14,TRBJ1-4,TRBV6-1,CARGRVGTNEKLFF
13,TRBJ1-2,TRBV24-1,CATSDYQGHGYTF
17,TRBJ1-6,TRBV7-8,CASSLIPRPGSNSPLHF
14,TRBJ2-3,TRBV5-1,CASSIYTGADTQYF